One T cell receptor beta chain is described in this entry. This entry comes from a study of cytomegalovirus exposure and HLA in healthy donors. The PCR contained 60 Vbeta and 13 Jbeta primers. Produced via immunoSEQ multiplex PCR; TCRdb's table is partial and in-frame only. The data hold around 150,000 clones, with 77% observed a single time. Germline CDR1 and CDR2: SNHLY and FYNNEI. There are 11 residues in the CDR3. The V and J ends lost 3 bases and 5 bases respectively, with 4 bases between them. This TCR derives from a male donor in good health and CMV-seropositive. The chain carries TRBV2 and TRBJ1-1; D gene unclear. The specimen was PBMCs. The chain's CDR3 is CASSDRTEAFF. For the CDR3, the DNA is TGTGCCAGCAGTGACAGGACTGAAGCTTTCTTT.